This T cell receptor (beta chain) stems from a study of blood T cell repertoires in COVID-19. Study as a whole: Spain, Italy and the United States supplied samples that represented acute and convalescent COVID-19.

Clones were read by immunoSEQ multiplex PCR, and TCRdb kept only the in-frame ones, dropping some. The sample contains 200,000 to 300,000 clones, about nine tenths of which appear only once. A PCR-confirmed or clinician-diagnosed COVID-19 case had contacted exposed participants within 2 weeks of entry. This CDR3 has 13 residues. Trimming removed 4 bases from V and 3 bases from J; junction bases left unmatched: 2. Germline values: CDR1 SNHLY, CDR2 FYNNEI. Sequences were obtained from PBMCs or T cells enriched from blood (not recorded which). The chain has TRBV2 and TRBJ1-2; TRBD1 matches 7 bases. The clonotype comes from a man in his fifties or sixties who had been exposed to COVID-19. The CDR3, as DNA: TGTGCCAGCAGTGGGGACAGCGACTATGGCTACACCTTC. As protein: CASSGDSDYGYTF.